Detailed here is one T cell receptor (beta chain). Its target is not known. Germline values: CDR1 SGHKS, CDR2 YYEKEE (reference sequence). The CDR3 runs to 14 residues. The data were taken from a study of T cell clusters in autoimmune cytopenias. Multiplex touch-down PCR amplified TRB using TRB-A and TRB-B pools in one tube. TCRdb reprocessed the multiplex PCR reads and keeps a single row for each CDR3 protein, giving no DNA. The sample data list 8,000 or so distinct CDR3 sequences. TRB was amplified from about 270 ng of peripheral blood genomic DNA per sample. Study outcomes and limitations: TRB repertoire shifts in secondary cytopenia and chronic lymphocytic leukemia mostly reflected lymphoma, not autoimmunity. Exclusive TRB clusters were 2.5 to 3.5-fold more numerous in healthy donors than in active autoimmune hepatitis. Physiological T cell clusters of healthy donors were apparently absent in primary autoimmune cytopenia patients.

Specimen: peripheral blood. This clonotype originated in a human donor with an autoimmune cytopenia or autoimmune hepatitis (not recorded which). The rearrangement uses TRBV5-5 and TRBJ2-5; as DNA is missing, the TRBD1 call by TCRdb cannot be tested. The CDR3 spells CASSPRGGGETQYF.